This T cell receptor (beta chain) is from a study of blood T cell repertoires in COVID-19. The repertoire was sequenced with immunoSEQ multiplex PCR; TCRdb's copy has only in-frame clones and lacks some. The sample has around 440,000 clones, approximately 90% seen once. This CDR3 contains 12 residues. Trimming pared 10 bases from V and 6 bases from J, leaving 15 bases between. CDR1 MNHEY and CDR2 SVGAGI come from the germline V gene. The origin of this receptor is a woman aged 45-65 years with COVID-19, enrolled during active disease. Sequenced sample: peripheral blood. The chain has TRBV6-5 and TRBJ1-2; a possible D gene is TRBD1 (5 bases). The CDR3 reads CATHAGGDGYTF. For the CDR3, the DNA is TGTGCCACCCACGCCGGGGGGGATGGCTACACCTTC.